The present T cell receptor (beta chain) was sequenced within a study of monozygotic twins with inflammatory bowel disease. The CDR3 sequence is 17 residues long. Germline CDR1 is LGHDT and CDR2 is YNNKEL (reference sequence). Concerning this clonotype: The antigen remains undetermined.

TCRdb reprocessed the 5' RACE reads and reports one entry per CDR3 protein, with no DNA. This sample carries 300,000 to 450,000 distinct CDR3 sequences, with 2% to 3% going to the ten biggest clones. General study findings and limits: Extra variability in the repertoires of patients may have come from differing immunosuppressive treatments. TCRbeta inverse Simpson diversity was decreased in IBD patients versus healthy co-twins.

The receptor was derived from a human donor with ulcerative colitis or Crohn's disease, or a healthy co-twin of an affected twin (not recorded which). V and J are TRBV3-1 and TRBJ2-2; TCRdb designates TRBD1, a call that cannot be tested without DNA. Sequenced input: blood. CDR3 residues: CASSQQPDSPDTGELFF.